This record concerns one T cell receptor (beta chain) sequence. Its antigen is still unknown. The record originates from a study of beta chain features in type 1 diabetes. Study background: On cell yields, gender and age, patients and healthy donors were similar. There were some 100,000,000 sorted cells examined across all samples.

Whole-study findings and limits: Moderately but significantly shorter TCRB CDR3s were found in Type 1 diabetes patients in all four CD4+ subsets.

The whole isolated RNA underwent reverse transcription, so sequencing captured expressed TCRB transcripts. Read counts averaged around 3.5 million for samples of naive, central memory and regulatory T cells. Sequencing used immunoSEQ multiplex PCR; TCRdb keeps in-frame clones, though not all of them. The table records 50,000 to 70,000 clones, under 60% of them present only once. The V end lost 2 bases, the J end lost 0 bases, and 7 bases lay between the germline ends. Germline V gene lookup returns CDR1 MDHEN and CDR2 SYDVKM. CDR3 length: 14 amino acids. Blood was collected once per donor into heparin, averaging about 116 mL.

Sequencing was performed on Tregs from blood. This TCR was sampled from a woman between 35 and 50 years old with type 1 diabetes. The V gene is TRBV28, the J gene TRBJ2-5; TRBD2 is a possible D gene (6 bases). As DNA, the CDR3 is TGTGCCAGCAGTTTAGGGGGGAACCAAGAGACCCAGTACTTC. Encoded protein: CASSLGGNQETQYF.